This T cell receptor (beta chain) was profiled in a study of patients and donors after allogeneic stem cell transplantation. TCRdb re-called the RT-PCR reads through MiXCR, storing one row per CDR3 protein. Here the sample spans under 170,000 distinct CDR3 sequences, approximately 40% being singletons. This clonotype was counted a single time. Germline-derived CDR1 and CDR2 are MNHEY and SVGEGT. The CDR3 spans 15 residues. Trimming removed 6 bases from V and 1 base from J, with 14 bases in between. Source material: blood, either unsorted or a sorted T cell fraction (not recorded which). The source is a human donor who was either an allogeneic HSCT recipient or a stem cell or donor lymphocyte infusion donor (not recorded which). It is not recorded whose cells these are; they may come from a transplant donor. The V and J genes are TRBV6-2 or TRBV6-3 and TRBJ2-3; a possible D gene is TRBD2 (5 bases). CDR3 coding DNA: TGTGCCAGCAGCTTGGCAGCCGGGGGCACAGATACGCAGTATTTT. The encoded protein is CASSLAAGGTDTQYF.